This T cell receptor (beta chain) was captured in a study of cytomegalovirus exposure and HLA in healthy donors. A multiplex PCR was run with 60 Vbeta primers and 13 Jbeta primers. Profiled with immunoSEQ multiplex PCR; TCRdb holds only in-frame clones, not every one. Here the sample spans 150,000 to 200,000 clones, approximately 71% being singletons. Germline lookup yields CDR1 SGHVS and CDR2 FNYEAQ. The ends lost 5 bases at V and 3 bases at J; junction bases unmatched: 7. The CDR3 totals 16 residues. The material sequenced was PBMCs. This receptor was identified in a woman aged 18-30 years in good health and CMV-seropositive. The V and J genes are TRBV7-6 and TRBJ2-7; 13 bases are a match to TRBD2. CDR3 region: CASSRGLAGVFYEQYF. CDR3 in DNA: TGTGCCAGCAGCCGAGGACTAGCGGGAGTTTTCTACGAGCAGTACTTC.